The 21 T cell receptor beta chains reported below all come from one sample, sequenced in a study of T cells in women clearing cervical HPV infection. Profiling relied on immunoSEQ multiplex PCR, and the TCRdb table lists in-frame clones only, not all of them. This sample's table reports roughly 50,000 clones. Sequencing was performed on blood buffy coat. The source is a woman aged 18-69 years with a cervical HPV16 infection that either progressed to CIN3+ or cleared (not recorded which).

Concerning this clone: From the germline J gene comes the end of the CDR3, since the read stops 3 residues before it. The rearrangement uses TRBV19 and TRBJ2-2; the D gene is possibly TRBD2 (7 bases). Trimming took 4 bases from V and 6 from J, leaving 15 bases between them. Germline lookup yields CDR1 LNHDA and CDR2 SQIVND (reference sequence). The CDR3 spans 15 residues. The CDR3 reads CASSKLGAGAGELFF. Partial CDR3 DNA: TGTGCCAGTAGTAAGCTGGGGGCGGGGGCCGGGGAG. The full variable domain, in which reference TRBV19 and TRBJ2-2 provide the parts outside the CDR3, is DGGITQSPKYLFRKEGQNVTLSCEQNLNHDAMYWYRQDPGQGLRLIYYSQIVNDFQKGDIAEGYSVSREKKESFPLTVTSAQKNPTAFYLCASSKLGAGAGELFFGEGSRLTVL.

Of note for this clone: Coverage ceases 3 residues before the CDR3 finishes, and the germline J gene fills in the end. The V call is TRBV6-1, the J call TRBJ1-6, with 7 bases lining up with TRBD1. This CDR3 comprises 16 residues. V lost 8 bases, J lost 1 base, and 8 bases stayed unmatched. Per the germline V gene, CDR1 is MNHNS and CDR2 is SASEGT. The CDR3 bases that were read are TGTGCCAGCCGTGTAGGGGGCCCATCCTATAATTCACCC. Residues: CASRVGGPSYNSP. The entire CDR3 sequence reads CASRVGGPSYNSPLHF.

With respect to this clone: The CDR3 extends 3 residues past the end of the read, so its final part is completed from the germline J gene. The chain recombines TRBV11-2 with TRBJ2-7; 7 bases match TRBD1. The CDR3 has 15 residues. Losses at the gene ends were 1 base for V and 3 bases for J; bases not matched to a gene: 6. Germline CDR1 SGHAT, CDR2 FQNNGV. This CDR3 reads CASSLGTGKVYEQYF. The CDR3 bases that were read are TGTGCCAGCAGCTTAGGGACAGGAAAGGTCTACGAG.

Remarks on this clone: Read sequence stops 3 residues before the CDR3 end, and the germline J gene provides the missing end. The chain employs TRBV29-1 and TRBJ1-2; TRBD1 agrees at 9 bases. CDR3 length: 13 amino acids. Trimming took 7 bases from V and 6 from J; bases not matched to a gene: 9. Germline CDR1 and CDR2: SQVTM and ANQGSEA. The CDR3 protein is CSAAGTGMNGYTF. The part of the CDR3 DNA that was read is TGCAGCGCAGCCGGGACAGGGATGAATGGC.

As for this clone: The CDR3 end lies 3 residues beyond the end of the read and is filled in from the germline J gene. The V and J genes are TRBV5-1 and TRBJ2-1; TRBD2 matches at 12 bases. The germline CDR1 and CDR2 sequences are SGHRS and YFSETQ. J was trimmed by 4 bases and V by 0 bases; bases with no gene match: 5. The CDR3 totals 17 residues. CDR3 amino acids: CASSLDELAGGYNEQFF. CDR3 DNA, as far as it was read: TGCGCCAGCAGCTTGGACGAGCTAGCGGGGGGGTACAATGAG.

Details on this clone: With the read ending 3 residues before the CDR3 end, the germline J gene is used to fill in that end. V usage is TRBV2 and J usage is TRBJ1-5, with 10 bases matching TRBD1. The CDR3 loop spans 15 amino acids. The germline V gene has CDR1 SNHLY and CDR2 FYNNEI. The V gene end was trimmed by 6 bases and the J gene end by 3 bases; junction bases not matched to a gene: 5. Partial CDR3 DNA: TGTGCCAGCAGGACAGGGGGCCGTTACAATCAGCCC. This sequence encodes CASRTGGRYNQP. In full, the CDR3 reads CASRTGGRYNQPQHF.

A remark on this clone: The CDR3 extends 3 residues past the end of the read, so its final part is completed from the germline J gene. V usage is TRBV6-2 or TRBV6-3 and J usage is TRBJ2-1, with D perhaps TRBD2 (7 bases). Germline values: CDR1 MNHEY, CDR2 SVGEGT. The CDR3 spans 17 residues. The V end was cut by 5 bases, the J end by 5 bases, with 22 bases between. The CDR3 bases that were read are TGTGCCAGCAGTCGGGTAGGGGGAGGGTATCTACACAATGAG. The encoded protein is CASSRVGGGYLHNE. The whole CDR3 protein reads CASSRVGGGYLHNEQFF.

As concerns this clone: The missing CDR3 end, 3 residues past where the read stops, is filled in from the germline J gene. The rearrangement links TRBV30 to TRBJ2-1; TRBD2 aligns across 10 bases. This CDR3 has 14 amino acids. The germline V gene has CDR1 GTSNPN and CDR2 SVGIG (reference sequence). V was clipped by 2 bases and J by 9 bases; unmatched bases: 7. Here the CDR3 reads CAWSLRASGSEQFF. The DNA read from the CDR3 is TGTGCCTGGAGTCTACGGGCTAGCGGGAGTGAG. Full variable domain (missing parts from reference TRBV30 and TRBJ2-1): SQTIHQWPATLVQPVGSPLSLECTVEGTSNPNLYWYRQAAGRGLQLLFYSVGIGQISSEVPQNLSASRPQDRQFILSSKKLLLSDSGFYLCAWSLRASGSEQFFGPGTRLTVL.

As to this clone: The read is 3 residues too short to cover the CDR3 end, so that end is filled in from the germline J gene. The gene calls are TRBV6-2 or TRBV6-3 and TRBJ1-2; TRBD1 might be the D (6 bases). CDR1 is MNHEY, CDR2 SVGEGT, per germline. The CDR3 covers 15 residues. The covered CDR3 bases are TGTGCCAGCAGTTACCAAGACCGGCGGCAGGGGGGC. This gives the protein CASSYQDRRQGG. The complete CDR3 reads CASSYQDRRQGGYTF.

For this clone: Read sequence stops 3 residues before the CDR3 end, and the germline J gene provides the missing end. The chain couples TRBV7-6 to TRBJ2-2, with 11 bases matching TRBD1. The CDR3 runs to 15 residues. The V gene's germline CDR1 is SGHVS and CDR2 FNYEAQ. Here the CDR3 reads CASSLGGTGGEKLFF. The sequenced part of the CDR3 DNA is TGTGCCAGCAGCTTAGGGGGGACAGGGGGTGAAAAG.

Turning to this clone: The read terminates 3 residues before the CDR3 end, so the remaining end is supplied by the germline J gene. The chain couples TRBV29-1 to TRBJ1-2, with TRBD1 as a possible D gene (6 bases). V lost 6 bases, J lost 3 bases, and 14 bases lay in between. Germline loops: CDR1 SQVTM, CDR2 ANQGSEA. The CDR3 has 13 residues. The CDR3 bases that were read are TGCAGCGTCACAGGGTTGGGGGACTATGGC. Translating gives CSVTGLGDYG. The entire CDR3 protein reads CSVTGLGDYGYTF.

Note on this clone: The read falls 3 residues short of the CDR3 end, and the missing part is taken from the germline J gene. The J gene is TRBJ1-5, the V gene TRBV20-1; no firm D call. In germline, CDR1 is DFQATT, CDR2 SNEGSKA (reference sequence). V gave up 6 bases and J gave up 0 bases, with 15 bases separating them. This CDR3 is 15 amino acids long. CDR3 in amino acids: CSARTGSDSNQPQHF. CDR3 DNA (partial): TGCAGTGCCCGAACGGGGTCGGATAGCAATCAGCCC.

As concerns this clone: The read falls 3 residues short of the CDR3 end, and the missing part is taken from the germline J gene. The chain uses TRBV19 and TRBJ1-5; 10 bases map to TRBD1. Trimming removed 8 bases from V and 5 bases from J; junction bases left unmatched: 6. This CDR3 contains 14 residues. CDR1 is LNHDA, CDR2 SQIVND, per germline (reference sequence). CDR3: CASEFGTGDQPQHF. The CDR3 bases that were read are TGTGCCAGTGAATTCGGGACAGGGGATCAGCCC.

A word on this clone: The read ends 3 residues early relative to the CDR3; the germline J gene fills the gap. The chain uses TRBV2 and TRBJ2-7, with D maybe TRBD1 (6 bases). CDR1 SNHLY and CDR2 FYNNEI come from the germline V gene. V lost 11 bases, J lost 1 base, and 21 bases lay in between. The CDR3 spans 15 residues. The part of the CDR3 DNA that was read is TGTGCCGGACGATCGGACAGTCCTACTTCCTACGAG. Encoded protein: CAGRSDSPTSYE. The whole CDR3 protein is CAGRSDSPTSYEQYF. Full variable domain (outside the CDR3, taken from reference TRBV2 and TRBJ2-7): EPEVTQTPSHQVTQMGQEVILRCVPISNHLYFYWYRQILGQKVEFLVSFYNNEISEKSEIFDDQFSVERPDGSNFTLKIRSTKLEDSAMYFCAGRSDSPTSYEQYFGPGTRLTVT.

A remark on this clone: Read coverage stops 3 residues before the CDR3 terminus; the germline J gene supplies the remainder. J is TRBJ2-3 and V is TRBV20-1; 7 nucleotides line up with TRBD1. This CDR3 comprises 15 residues. V lost 4 bases and J lost 4; bases outside the gene matches: 11. The germline CDR1 and CDR2 sequences are DFQATT and SNEGSKA (reference sequence). The CDR3 sequence is CSAKRDRSSPDTQYF. The covered CDR3 bases are TGCAGTGCTAAACGGGACAGATCAAGCCCAGATACG.

With regard to this clone: With the read ending 3 residues before the CDR3 end, the germline J gene is used to fill in that end. The V call is TRBV6-1, the J call TRBJ2-1, with D uncertain. V lost 2 bases, J lost 8 bases, and 19 bases lay in between. Per germline, CDR1 MNHNS and CDR2 SASEGT. The CDR3 contains 16 residues. CDR3 region: CASSELSLVLGHEQFF. The CDR3 DNA, read in part, is TGTGCCAGCAGTGAATTGAGTTTGGTTTTAGGGCATGAG.

Comments on this clone: The read comes to an end 3 residues before the CDR3 does, leaving the germline J gene to fill in the end. The chain joins TRBV6-1 to TRBJ1-6; D is possibly TRBD1 (6 bases). V was clipped by 0 bases and J by 7 bases, with 10 bases between them. The CDR3 runs to 15 residues. The germline V gene encodes CDR1 MNHNS and CDR2 SASEGT. The sequenced part of the CDR3 DNA is TGTGCCAGCAGTGAAGCGGAAAGGGGGAATTCACCC. This codes for CASSEAERGNSP. The whole CDR3 protein reads CASSEAERGNSPLHF.

Note on this clone: The sequenced fragment ends 3 residues before the CDR3 boundary, so the rest is inferred from the germline J gene. The chain links TRBV2 to TRBJ1-4; D not certain. Germline V gene sequence: CDR1 SNHLY, CDR2 FYNNEI. The CDR3 sequence is 12 residues long. This CDR3 is CASSGHSSPLFF. The sequenced CDR3 bases are TGTGCCAGCAGTGGACACTCTTCACCA.

Turning to this clone: The read comes to an end 3 residues before the CDR3 does, leaving the germline J gene to fill in the end. This chain connects TRBV30 to TRBJ2-1; 9 nucleotides match TRBD1. Germline CDR1 is GTSNPN and CDR2 is SVGIG (reference sequence). The CDR3 is made up of 16 amino acids. J gave up 7 bases and V 3 bases, and 13 bases lay outside the gene matches. CDR3 region: CAWSLLGQGTRNEQFF. CDR3 DNA (partial): TGTGCCTGGAGCCTCTTGGGACAGGGTACAAGAAATGAG.

Comments on this clone: The read comes to an end 3 residues before the CDR3 does, leaving the germline J gene to fill in the end. V usage is TRBV29-1 and J usage is TRBJ2-1; D perhaps matches TRBD1 (6 bases). Trimming left V 6 bases short and J 4 bases short, with 10 bases between. CDR3 length: 12 residues. Germline CDR1 and CDR2: SQVTM and ANQGSEA. The covered CDR3 bases are TGCAGCGTAGATACAGGGTACAATGAG. This translates into CSVDTGYNE. The entire CDR3 protein reads CSVDTGYNEQFF.

With regard to this clone: The read comes to an end 3 residues before the CDR3 does, leaving the germline J gene to fill in the end. J is TRBJ2-7 and V is TRBV7-2; D gene unclear. Germline CDR1 SGHTA, CDR2 FQGNSA. The CDR3 has 10 amino acids. With 9 bases removed from V and 3 bases from J, the gap between germline ends came to 6 bases. CDR3 bases read: TGTGCCAGACTTAGCTACGAG. As protein: CARLSYE. The CDR3 as a whole reads CARLSYEQYF.